The following is a T cell receptor (beta chain) sequence with its context. Its antigen is currently unknown. Method: immunoSEQ multiplex PCR; TCRdb's copy keeps in-frame clones and lacks some. The sample lists approximately 94,000 clones, around 89% seen once, with approximately 0.15% in the top ten. Autoimmune disease history or systemic immunosuppression barred patients. The sample belongs to a study of OX40 agonist ivuxolimab in advanced cancers. In the study overall: Partial responses occurred in three patients (one hepatocellular carcinoma, two cutaneous melanoma).

Study observations and caveats: Researchers report that CD8+ T cells had, on average, more expanded clones than CD4+. Certain nonresponding patients likewise had low normalized T-cell clonal expansion.

This receptor was taken from an adult with an advanced solid tumor such as melanoma, head and neck, liver or kidney cancer. The sequencing used CD4+ or CD8+ T cells sorted from blood, collected in a trial of the OX40 agonist ivuxolimab.

The CDR3: CATSRGEGNQPQHF. DNA for the CDR3: TGTGCCACCAGCAGAGGAGAGGGCAATCAGCCCCAGCATTTT. This rearrangement joins TRBV15 to TRBJ1-5; no clear D. Trimming pared 1 base from V and 2 bases from J, leaving 6 bases between. Germline CDR1 and CDR2: LNHNV and YYDKDF (reference sequence). The CDR3 is made up of 14 amino acids.